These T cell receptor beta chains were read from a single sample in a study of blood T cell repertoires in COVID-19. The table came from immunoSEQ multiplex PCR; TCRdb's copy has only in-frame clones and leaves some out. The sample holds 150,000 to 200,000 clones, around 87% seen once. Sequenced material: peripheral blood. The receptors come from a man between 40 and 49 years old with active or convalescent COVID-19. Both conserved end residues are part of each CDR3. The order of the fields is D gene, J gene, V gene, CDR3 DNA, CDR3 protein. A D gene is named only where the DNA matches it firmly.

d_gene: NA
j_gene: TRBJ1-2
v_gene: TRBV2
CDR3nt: TGTGCCAGCAGTGAATTTGCAGTTACCTATGGCTACACCTTC
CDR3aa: CASSEFAVTYGYTF

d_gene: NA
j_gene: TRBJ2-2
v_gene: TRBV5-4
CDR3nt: TGTGCCAGCAGCTTCGGGAACAGTAACACCGGGGAGCTGTTTTTT
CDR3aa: CASSFGNSNTGELFF

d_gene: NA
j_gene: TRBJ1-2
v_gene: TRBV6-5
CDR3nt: TGTGCCAGCAGTTACGACCTCGGCAGGGCTGAGGGCTACACCTTC
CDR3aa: CASSYDLGRAEGYTF

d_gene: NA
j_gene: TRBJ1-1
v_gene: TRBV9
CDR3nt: TGTGCCAGCAGCGCCCCCGGTGGGGGCAGGGGCACTGAAGCTTTCTTT
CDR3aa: CASSAPGGGRGTEAFF

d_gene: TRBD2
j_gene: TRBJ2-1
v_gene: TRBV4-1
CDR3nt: TGCGCCAGCAGCCCGTTTGGTTCGGGGGGGCCCTACAATGAGCAGTTCTTC
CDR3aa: CASSPFGSGGPYNEQFF

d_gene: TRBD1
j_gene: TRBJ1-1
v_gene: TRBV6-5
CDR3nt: TGTGCCAGCAGTTACTCGGGACAGTCCGAAGCTTTCTTT
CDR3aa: CASSYSGQSEAFF

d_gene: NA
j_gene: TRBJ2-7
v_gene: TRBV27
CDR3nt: TGTGCCAGCAGTTTAACCCTTTCGACAAATTACGAGCAGTACTTC
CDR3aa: CASSLTLSTNYEQYF

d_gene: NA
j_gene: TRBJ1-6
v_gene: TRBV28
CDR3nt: TGTGCCGGGGGGCGGGGGGCACCCCTCCACTTT
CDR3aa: CAGGRGAPLHF

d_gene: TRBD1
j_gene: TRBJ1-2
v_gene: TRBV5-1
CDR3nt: TGCGCCAGCAGCTTAGGACAGGGACTTTCGTATGGCTACACCTTC
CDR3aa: CASSLGQGLSYGYTF

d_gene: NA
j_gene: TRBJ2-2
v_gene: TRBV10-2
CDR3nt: TGCGCCAGCAGCCCCCAAAGAGCGGGGAACACCGGGGAGCTGTTTTTT
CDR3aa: CASSPQRAGNTGELFF